Included here is one TCR beta chain sequence, with context. Seattle's enrolled individuals joined amid active infection and were then monitored longitudinally. Germline trimming cut 3 bases from V and 6 bases from J; bases unmatched to any gene: 13. The CDR3 has 18 residues. From germline, CDR1 is ENHRY and CDR2 SYGVKD. TCRdb's table, derived via immunoSEQ multiplex PCR, lists solely in-frame clones and lacks some. The sample holds roughly 220,000 clones, roughly 79% seen once. This sample is drawn from a study of blood T cell repertoires in COVID-19. Study in general: Samples of COVID-19 (acute and convalescent) were obtained from the United States, Italy and Spain.

The source material was peripheral blood. The V gene is TRBV10-3, the J gene TRBJ1-4; 10 bases line up with TRBD1. The TCR comes from a woman at least 80 years old with COVID-19, enrolled during active disease. The DNA of the CDR3 is TGTGCCATCAGTGATCCCACCCGGGACAGGGGAGGAGATGAAAAACTGTTTTTT. It yields the protein CAISDPTRDRGGDEKLFF.